The 30 T cell receptor beta chains below come from one sample, sequenced in a study of shared clonotypes between healthy human individuals. Profiling relied on immunoSEQ multiplex PCR, and the TCRdb table lists in-frame clones only, not all of them. The data hold about 460,000 clones, with roughly three quarters observed a single time. The sample was PBMCs. The source of these receptors is a woman aged 40 to 49 in good health. Some clones in this sample may be carry-over from other donors' samples.

The V gene is TRBV19, the J gene TRBJ2-7; 9 bases are a match to TRBD2. From germline, CDR1 is LNHDA and CDR2 SQIVND (reference sequence). The CDR3 is 12 residues long. The J segment lost 3 bases and the V segment lost 8 bases, leaving 2 bases of the junction unmatched. CDR3 residues: CASSTSGYEQYF. CDR3 nucleotide sequence: TGTGCCAGTTCGACTAGCGGCTACGAGCAGTACTTC.

About this clone itself: This likely stems from a read error, as it lies one base from a far larger clone. The chain employs TRBV5-1 and TRBJ2-7; 11 bases line up with TRBD2. CDR1 is SGHRS and CDR2 is YFSETQ in the germline V gene. This CDR3 contains 15 residues. CDR3 DNA: TGCGCCAGCAGTACTAGCGGGAGTAGATCCTACGGGCAGTACTTC. Its protein is CASSTSGSRSYGQYF. Full variable domain (remainder filled in from reference TRBV5-1 and TRBJ2-7): KAGVTQTPRYLIKTRGQQVTLSCSPISGHRSVSWYQQTPGQGLQFLFEYFSETQRNKGNFPGRFSGRQFSNSRSEMNVSTLELGDSALYLCASSTSGSRSYGQYFGPGTRLTVT.

The chain recombines TRBV28 with TRBJ2-7, with 8 bases matching TRBD1. V shed 5 bases, J shed 2 bases, and the junction held 2 bases outside the gene matches. The CDR3 extends over 13 amino acids. Germline V gene data show CDR1 as MDHEN and CDR2 as SYDVKM. CDR3 amino acids: CASSTGGPYEQYF. CDR3 coding DNA: TGTGCCAGCAGTACAGGGGGGCCCTACGAGCAGTACTTC.

The chain is built from TRBV7-9 and TRBJ1-2; 10 bases line up with TRBD1. The length of the CDR3 is 14 residues. Trimming removed 0 bases from V and 8 bases from J; junction bases left unmatched: 3. The germline V gene has CDR1 SEHNR and CDR2 FQNEAQ (reference sequence). As DNA, the CDR3 is TGTGCCAGCAGCTTAGCGTCGGGACAGGGGGGCTACACCTTC. Its translation: CASSLASGQGGYTF.

As concerns this clone: It is likely a read error: a sequence one base away is far more abundant. The same CDR3 also results from other DNA sequences found in this sample. The rearrangement joins TRBV9 to TRBJ1-3, with 7 nucleotides matching TRBD1. This CDR3 spans 14 amino acids. Germline V gene lookup returns CDR1 SGDLS and CDR2 YYNGEE. The ends lost 3 bases at V and 1 base at J; junction bases unmatched: 1. Here the CDR3 DNA reads TGTGCCAGCAGCGGGACAGGATCTGGAAACACCATATATTTT. Amino acid sequence: CASSGTGSGNTIYF.

This clone appeared many times. Other DNA sequences in the sample encode the same CDR3. The chain couples TRBV30 to TRBJ2-7; tentatively, D is TRBD2 (6 bases). The DNA end favors TRBJ2-5, so the J call may be wrong. The CDR3 has 13 residues. Per the germline V gene, CDR1 is GTSNPN and CDR2 is SVGIG (reference sequence). This chain's CDR3 is CAWSGLDGGTQYF. CDR3 sequence (DNA): TGTGCCTGGAGTGGACTAGATGGTGGGACCCAGTACTTC.

The chain couples TRBV6-6 to TRBJ2-2; possible D gene TRBD1, 5 bases. Per germline, CDR1 MNHNY and CDR2 SVGAGI (reference sequence). The CDR3 totals 13 residues. V lost 11 bases and J lost 0, with 10 bases in between. CDR3 DNA sequence: TGTGCCTGCGCGACAGCGAACACCGGGGAGCTGTTTTTT. As protein: CACATANTGELFF.

V gene TRBV14 combines with J gene TRBJ2-7, with 10 bases fitting TRBD2. The junction had 6 bases not matched to a gene; V was cut back by 1 base and J by 0 bases. CDR1 and CDR2 from the germline V gene are SGHDN and FVKESK. The CDR3 covers 17 residues. CDR3 region: CASSQGKASGSSYEQYF. CDR3 bases: TGTGCCAGCAGCCAAGGGAAGGCTAGCGGGAGCTCCTACGAGCAGTACTTC.

The J gene is TRBJ1-1, the V gene TRBV4-1, with 7 bases matching TRBD1. Per germline, CDR1 MGHRA and CDR2 YSYEKL. There are 16 residues in the CDR3. The J segment lost 0 bases and the V segment lost 4 bases, leaving 8 bases of the junction unmatched. The CDR3 sequence is CASSPGTVLMNTEAFF. The CDR3 nucleotides read TGCGCCAGCAGCCCTGGGACAGTTCTTATGAACACTGAAGCTTTCTTT.

This clone was recorded only once. The chain employs TRBV5-4 and TRBJ2-2; perhaps TRBD1 as D (5 bases). V gave up 8 bases and J gave up 5 bases, with 22 bases separating them. This CDR3 is built from 16 residues. CDR1 is SGHNT, CDR2 YYREEE, per germline (reference sequence). Written as DNA, the CDR3 is TGTGCCAGTACCGCTTCGGACACTACTTTTACCGGGGAGCTGTTTTTT. Translated: CASTASDTTFTGELFF.

This clone was detected a few times. The chain recombines TRBV5-1 with TRBJ1-1; TRBD1 aligns across 7 bases. The ends lost 5 bases at V and 5 bases at J; junction bases unmatched: 6. The CDR3 has 13 amino acids. Germline V CDR1 and CDR2: SGHRS, YFSETQ. The CDR3 protein is CASSALTGTEAFF. CDR3 nucleotides: TGCGCCAGCAGTGCCCTGACAGGGACTGAAGCTTTCTTT.

The chain is built from TRBV11-3 and TRBJ2-2; no reliable D call. V gave up 2 bases and J gave up 8 bases, with 9 bases separating them. The CDR3 runs to 13 residues. Germline CDR1 and CDR2: SGHNT and YENEEA. The CDR3 DNA sequence: TGTGCCAGCAGCTTACAGATATATGGGGAGCTGTTTTTT. This encodes CASSLQIYGELFF.

This clone was counted only a few times. The gene calls are TRBV28 and TRBJ1-2; 8 bases match TRBD1. The germline V gene has CDR1 MDHEN and CDR2 SYDVKM. The CDR3 is 13 amino acids. J lost 5 bases, V lost 5 bases, and 4 bases had no gene match. As DNA, the CDR3 is TGTGCCAGCAGTAGACAGGGGAAGTATGGCTACACCTTC. Its translation is CASSRQGKYGYTF.

For this clone: A far larger clone is a single base away, which makes a read error likely. Lacking the conserved final phenylalanine or tryptophan, this CDR3 likely reflects a read error. This chain joins TRBV7-9 and TRBJ2-3; the match to TRBD2 covers 7 bases. V was clipped by 4 bases and J by 2 bases; unmatched bases: 3. The CDR3 is 14 residues long. CDR1 is SEHNR and CDR2 is FQNEAQ in the germline V gene (reference sequence). DNA of the CDR3: TGTGCCAGCAGCTCTAGCGGCTCCACAGATACGCAGTATTCT. Translating it yields CASSSSGSTDTQYS.

Written as DNA, the CDR3 is TGTGCCAGCAGCTTAGCGGGCCAGGGGGCCGGGGAGACCCAGTACTTC. The encoded protein is CASSLAGQGAGETQYF. The V and J genes are TRBV7-6 and TRBJ2-5; 8 nucleotides align to TRBD1. Per the germline V gene, CDR1 is SGHVS and CDR2 is FNYEAQ. The CDR3 covers 16 residues. The junction had 8 bases not matched to a gene; V was cut back by 0 bases and J by 5 bases.

V gene TRBV19 combines with J gene TRBJ2-4; TRBD1 agrees at 7 bases. The germline gives CDR1 LNHDA, CDR2 SQIVND (reference sequence). With 0 bases clipped from V and 7 bases from J, the junction kept 3 bases outside the gene matches. This CDR3 spans 14 amino acids. This chain's CDR3 is CASSIDATGNIQYF. In nucleotides, the CDR3 is TGTGCCAGTAGTATAGATGCGACAGGGAACATTCAGTACTTC.

The chain recombines TRBV28 with TRBJ2-4; D unclear. V was trimmed by 3 bases and J by 6 bases, leaving 15 bases between them. CDR1 is MDHEN and CDR2 is SYDVKM in the germline V gene. The length of the CDR3 is 15 residues. CDR3 bases: TGTGCCAGCAGTTTGAAGGGTCCTTTGGGAAACATTCAGTACTTC. This translates into CASSLKGPLGNIQYF.

With respect to this clone: This likely traces to a read error, being one base from a far larger clone. The chain employs TRBV30 and TRBJ2-3; tentatively, D is TRBD2 (5 bases). Germline values: CDR1 GTSNPN, CDR2 SVGIG (reference sequence). CDR3 length: 12 amino acids. The ends were cut back, 3 bases at V and 4 bases at J, with 8 bases in the middle. CDR3 sequence: CAWRMGADTQYF. CDR3 nucleotides: TGTGCCTGGAGGATGGGAGCAGATACGCAGTATTTT.

The chain employs TRBV30 and TRBJ2-5, with 8 bases that match TRBD2. J lost 2 bases, V lost 0 bases, and 8 bases had no gene match. Germline lookup yields CDR1 GTSNPN and CDR2 SVGIG (reference sequence). The CDR3 covers 16 residues. The CDR3 DNA reads as TGTGCCTGGAGTGTACCAACTAGCGGCCATCAAGAGACCCAGTACTTC. This gives the protein CAWSVPTSGHQETQYF.

Comments on this clone: A far bigger clonotype differs at one base, so this is likely a read error. The chain has TRBV4-3 and TRBJ2-3; 8 nucleotides line up with TRBD2. The germline V gene encodes CDR1 LGHNA and CDR2 YSLEER. The CDR3 has 14 residues. V shed 4 bases, J shed 5 bases, and the junction held 5 bases outside the gene matches. The CDR3 is CASSRPAGVDTQYF. In DNA, the CDR3 is TGCGCCAGCAGCCGCCCAGCGGGAGTAGATACGCAGTATTTT.

This chain links TRBV9 with TRBJ2-7; 7 positions agree with TRBD1. This CDR3 region has 13 residues. Germline CDR1 SGDLS, CDR2 YYNGEE. The V segment lost 0 bases and the J segment 9 bases; nucleotides outside the gene matches: 6. CDR3 loop: CASSVDTRTGQYF. In DNA, the CDR3 is TGTGCCAGCAGCGTAGACACCCGGACAGGGCAGTACTTC. Complete variable domain (other parts from reference TRBV9 and TRBJ2-7): DSGVTQTPKHLITATGQRVTLRCSPRSGDLSVYWYQQSLDQGLQFLIQYYNGEERAKGNILERFSAQQFPDLHSELNLSSLELGDSALYFCASSVDTRTGQYFGPGTRLTVT.

The V gene is TRBV27, the J gene TRBJ2-7; TRBD1 might be the D (7 bases). Germline V gene sequence: CDR1 MNHEY, CDR2 SMNVEV (reference sequence). This CDR3 contains 13 residues. V lost 6 bases, J lost 3 bases, and 12 bases lay in between. The CDR3 DNA follows: TGTGCCAGCAGCCAGGGGGGTTTCTACGAGCAGTACTTC. Residues: CASSQGGFYEQYF.

The V and J genes are TRBV5-1 and TRBJ2-5, with a weak D call TRBD2 (6 bases). The germline V gene has CDR1 SGHRS and CDR2 YFSETQ. There are 14 residues in the CDR3. Trimming removed 4 bases from V and 0 bases from J, with 10 bases in between. The CDR3 region has the DNA TGCGCCAGCAGCGGGGGACTGAACCAAGAGACCCAGTACTTC. It specifies CASSGGLNQETQYF.

The rearrangement uses TRBV7-2 and TRBJ2-5; D is unresolved. CDR1 is SGHTA and CDR2 is FQGNSA in the germline V gene. The V and J ends lost 5 bases and 5 bases respectively, with 15 bases between them. This CDR3 is built from 14 residues. CDR3 sequence (DNA): TGTGCCAGCAGCCCCAGTTGGGCCCAGGAGACCCAGTACTTC. Protein sequence: CASSPSWAQETQYF.

In the case of this clone: A read error may account for a junction end that differs from germline. This chain joins TRBV7-7 and TRBJ2-3; 9 nucleotides line up with TRBD2. Germline CDR1 reads SSHAT; CDR2 reads FNYEAQ (reference sequence). The length of the CDR3 is 14 residues. The CDR3 nucleotides read TGTGCTAGCAGCGCGGGACTAGCCACAGATACGCAGTATTTT. This codes for CASSAGLATDTQYF.

On this clone itself: Other DNA sequences in this sample translate to the same CDR3. V usage is TRBV5-6 and J usage is TRBJ1-1; D call uncertain. The germline CDR1 and CDR2 sequences are SGHDT and YYEEEE. The germline V and J ends were trimmed by 0 bases and 1 base, with 7 bases remaining between them. The CDR3 runs to 14 residues. The CDR3 here is CASSLGLGNTEAFF. Here the CDR3 DNA reads TGTGCCAGCAGCTTGGGTCTGGGGAACACTGAAGCTTTCTTT.

V is TRBV5-6 and J is TRBJ2-7, with TRBD2 matching 7 bases. CDR1 SGHDT and CDR2 YYEEEE come from the germline V gene. V was clipped by 2 bases and J by 3 bases; unmatched bases: 2. This CDR3 has 13 residues. The CDR3: CASSFGGSYEQYF. The CDR3 DNA follows: TGTGCCAGCAGCTTTGGCGGGAGCTACGAGCAGTACTTC. Together with reference TRBV5-6 and TRBJ2-7, the CDR3 gives the full variable domain: DAGVTQSPTHLIKTRGQQVTLRCSPKSGHDTVSWYQQALGQGPQFIFQYYEEEERQRGNFPDRFSGHQFPNYSSELNVNALLLGDSALYLCASSFGGSYEQYFGPGTRLTVT.

This clone has just a few counts. V usage is TRBV2 and J usage is TRBJ2-5; 9 bases fit TRBD1. Germline trimming cut 7 bases from V and 3 bases from J; bases unmatched to any gene: 12. Germline CDR1 reads SNHLY; CDR2 reads FYNNEI. CDR3 length: 16 residues. For the CDR3, the DNA is TGTGCCAGCACGGTAGGGACAGGGTTTTTTGAAGAGACCCAGTACTTC. Translating gives CASTVGTGFFEETQYF.

The V gene is TRBV5-4, the J gene TRBJ2-2; no firm D call. Germline V gene data show CDR1 as SGHNT and CDR2 as YYREEE (reference sequence). The CDR3 extends over 13 amino acids. The ends were cut back, 4 bases at V and 5 bases at J, with 9 bases in the middle. CDR3 protein: CASSGVGTGELFF. The DNA for the CDR3 is TGTGCCAGCAGCGGTGTGGGGACCGGGGAGCTGTTTTTT.

The chain couples TRBV19 to TRBJ2-6; D unclear. The CDR3 is 15 residues long. V was pared by 5 bases and J by 0 bases, with 8 bases between. Looked up from germline, CDR1 is LNHDA and CDR2 is SQIVND (reference sequence). The DNA of the CDR3 is TGTGCCAGTAGTCCGTACGGCTCTGGGGCCAACGTCCTGACTTTC. Its protein product is CASSPYGSGANVLTF.